This TCR beta chain was captured in a study of cytomegalovirus exposure and HLA in healthy donors. Worth noting for this clone: The antigen is unknown.

With 60 Vbeta and 13 Jbeta primers, the PCR was carried out. Clones were read by immunoSEQ multiplex PCR, and TCRdb kept only the in-frame ones, dropping some. This table has some 150,000 clones, 87% appearing once. The CDR3 sequence is 10 residues long. The V gene's germline CDR1 is DFQATT and CDR2 SNEGSKA (reference sequence). Overall study results and limits: Rates of TCR association differed by HLA locus in a later analysis, with DRB1 highest and HLA-C lowest. Specificity of three CMV-associated chains for CMV antigens was verified in vitro. Per a later analysis, HLA-associated TCR beta chains showed more clonal expansion than other, equally common TCR beta chains. There were 150 or so TCR beta chains listed as cytomegalovirus-associated.

This TCR came from a woman aged 25 to 39 in good health and CMV-seronegative. The chain employs TRBV20-1 and TRBJ2-4, with a weak D call TRBD2 (5 bases). The sequenced sample was PBMCs. The CDR3 nucleotides read TGCAGCTCCCGGGGAAACATTCAGTACTTC. As protein: CSSRGNIQYF.